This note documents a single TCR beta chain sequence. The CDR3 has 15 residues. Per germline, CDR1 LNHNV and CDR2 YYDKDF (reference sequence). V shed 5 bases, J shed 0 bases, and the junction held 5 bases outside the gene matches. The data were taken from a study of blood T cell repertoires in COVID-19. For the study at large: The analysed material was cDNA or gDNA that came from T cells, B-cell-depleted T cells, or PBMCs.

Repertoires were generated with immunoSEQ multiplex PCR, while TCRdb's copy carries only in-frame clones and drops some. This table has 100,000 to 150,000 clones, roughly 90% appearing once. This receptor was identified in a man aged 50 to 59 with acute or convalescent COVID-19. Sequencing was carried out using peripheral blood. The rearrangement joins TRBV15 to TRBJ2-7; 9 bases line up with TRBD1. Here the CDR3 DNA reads TGTGCCACCAGCGACGGGACAGGGAGCTCCTACGAGCAGTACTTC. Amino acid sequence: CATSDGTGSSYEQYF.